The clone carrying this T cell receptor (beta chain) turned up a few times. The antigen is not known. The draw of peripheral blood yielded 8.5 to 10 milliliters from each donor. A second PCR, run for about 6 to 12 cycles, used a sample-barcoded 5' primer plus a J-beta primer mix. TCRdb re-called the 5' RACE reads through MiXCR, storing one row per CDR3 protein. The sample carries 600,000 to 1,000,000 distinct CDR3 sequences, roughly 64% recorded once. This sample is part of a study of blood T cells in healthy people across ages. Study-level points and caveats: Greater diversity and more naive CD4+ cells were seen in long-lived donors than in aged donors.

Sequencing was done on a sample of blood. The sequence derives from a man younger than 45 in good health.

The CDR3 region has the DNA TGTGCCAGCAGCACTGGAGGTCTGGCCTACGAGCAGTACTTC. It translates to CASSTGGLAYEQYF. This chain links TRBV4-2 with TRBJ2-7; possibly TRBD2 for D (5 bases). CDR1 and CDR2 from the germline V gene are LGHNA and YNFKEQ. V lost 5 bases to trimming and J lost 2 bases, with 13 bases between them. The length of the CDR3 is 14 residues.